The T cell receptor beta chain described here comes from a study of CD8 T cells in Susac syndrome. Findings and caveats of the study: The study's TCR sequencing and HLA analysis drew on a certain number of individuals. That number was acknowledged as relatively small.

Regarding this clonotype: The antigen is undetermined.

Sequencing targeted TCR beta in T cells from blood (CD8+ and CD4+). The patients who served as multiple sclerosis controls were treatment-naive and had stable or active relapsing-remitting disease that fulfilled the revised McDonald criteria. CDR1 and CDR2 (germline): LNHDA, SQIVND (reference sequence). V lost 1 base, J lost 3 bases, and 12 bases lay in between. This CDR3 has 15 residues. After extraction with the RNeasy kit, about 0.45 to 1 ug of the RNA was reverse transcribed using random hexamers. Across 54 Vbeta and 13 Jbeta, TCR beta CDR3 was amplified with immunoSEQ multiplex PCR. TCRdb re-called the immunoSEQ multiplex PCR reads through MiXCR, storing one row per CDR3 protein. The sample carries about 150,000 distinct CDR3 sequences, 90% to 95% recorded once.

The J gene is TRBJ1-2, the V gene TRBV19, with no clear D. The receptor was isolated from a human donor with multiple sclerosis. Sequenced input: CD4+ T cells from PBMCs. CDR3 loop: CASSIVAAGDYGYTF. Here the CDR3 DNA reads TGTGCCAGTAGTATAGTTGCGGCAGGCGACTATGGCTACACCTTC.